One T cell receptor beta chain is described in this entry. The target of this receptor is not known. Nothing much larger sits one base from this clone, and base qualities are not available. The source of the sample is a study of naive CD8 T cells in extremely preterm neonates (dated by TCRdb to the late 2010s). With respect to the entire study: TCRbeta CDR3 repertoires of sorted naive CD8+ T cells were compared across four age groups: extremely preterm neonates, term neonates, young children and adults. General findings and caveats noted by the study authors: The authors noted a small sample size and variable productive template counts among preterm samples as limitations. The proportion of shared CDR3 nucleotide sequences was higher in preterm neonates (2.7%) than in term neonates (approximately 0.4%), young children (around 0.03%) and adults (approximately 0.01%). Compared with all other age groups, preterm neonates showed significantly lower iChao1 richness (p < 0.05) along with an even clone distribution, indicating a less rich repertoire. Compared with the older groups, preterm CDR3s were shorter and closer to germline, carrying fewer N additions and showing less junctional trimming. To track T cell development within individuals, the authors urged prospective longitudinal studies of preterm and term neonates.

A two-step, bias-controlled multiplex PCR was used to amplify TCRbeta CDR3 regions from genomic DNA. The multiplex PCR included primers specific for each TRBV and TRBJ gene segment. The immunoSEQ Assay was used to generate TCRbeta repertoire data. The authors' analysis ran thus. A relative-frequency ratio and a modified nearest-neighbor algorithm were applied to filter and cluster reads so that closely related sequences were merged. The V, D and J gene assignments for CDR3 sequences were based on IMGT annotation. Template counts were corrected for PCR amplification bias by normalization and were quantified against synthetic TCR CDR3 analog sequences. Analyses were restricted to unique productive sequences, meaning in-frame CDR3 sequences without stop codons. Clonality, defined as 1 minus Pielou's evenness, and iChao1 richness were computed with the immunoSEQ Analyzer software. Statistical tests were run in JMP, with either Student's t-test or a non-parametric test chosen according to Shapiro-Wilk normality results. TCRdb retrieved this table from immuneACCESS and kept in-frame rearrangements only. Not all clones are present; in checked studies, unresolved V genes account for under half, and no reason is known for the remainder. D and trimming were read from the DNA, whereas the V and J calls and clone size are those reported in that table. For this sample there are tens of thousands of clones; approximately 88% appear just once. The ten largest account for 0.7% to 1% of the sample.

A handful of extremely preterm deliveries, at about 23-27 weeks of gestation, provided the preterm samples. The study left out pregnancies involving fetal demise, active maternal HSV infection or known maternal HIV infection. A FACSAria III cell sorter was used to sort live, Annexin V-negative naive CD8+ T cells (CD3+CD8+CD45RA+CCR7+). Each sample yielded between roughly 18,000 and 100,000 sorted naive CD8+ T cells. Mixed venous-arterial cord blood was collected with preassembled standardized sampling kits. Cord blood stayed at room temperature and was processed within 4 hours after collection. Ficoll-Paque density gradient centrifugation of diluted blood was used to isolate mononuclear cells. Before sorting, mononuclear cells were cryopreserved in around 10% DMSO with roughly 90% FBS and kept in long-term storage at -150 degrees C. Annexin V and antibodies against CD3, CD8, CCR7 and CD45RA were used to stain the thawed cells. Genomic DNA was extracted from snap-frozen sorted cell pellets with the DNeasy Blood and Tissue Kit.

The TCR sequence derives from a boy who was born preterm. The sequencing input was naive CD8+ T cells from cord blood.

The nucleotide sequence reads TGTGCCAGCAGCAAAGACAGGGGTGGAAACACCATATATTTT. This is translated as CASSKDRGGNTIYF. The sequence joins TRBV21-1 to TRBJ1-3; the table assigns TRBD1, which was not confirmed against the DNA. TRBV21-1 is flagged as a pseudogene. The CDR3 starts with the cysteine, ends with the phenylalanine, and has 14 residues. Only CDR3 DNA remains: 42 bases, in frame from the first base.